The rows below give T cell receptor beta chains drawn from one sample of a study of neurological immune-mediated disorders. Each CDR3 protein gets one entry after TCRdb re-called the 5' RACE reads with MiXCR. The sample has fewer than 80,000 distinct CDR3 sequences, around 5% seen once. Source material: PBMCs. The receptors here all came from a woman aged 45-59 years with multiple sclerosis. Both conserved end residues are trimmed from each CDR3. Some rows mark clone size as missing; the rest say once, few, many or name a class of expanded clone.

>13|TRBJ2-5|many|TRBV7-2
ASSYNRGRGETQY
>9|TRBJ1-1|many|TRBV29-1
SGGANTEAF
>10|TRBJ1-2|-|TRBV20-1
SASGAGYGYT
>12|TRBJ2-3|many|TRBV5-1
ASSAGGDTDTQY
>11|TRBJ2-2|few|TRBV5-1
ASSFFRNGELF
>11|TRBJ1-5|many|TRBV2
ASTYEENQPQH
>11|TRBJ1-1|many|TRBV29-1
SAQGGGYTEAF
>13|TRBJ2-5|many|TRBV5-1
ASSPQQGSLETQY
>12|TRBJ2-5|many|TRBV20-1
SARLPGGQETQY
>11|TRBJ2-3|many|TRBV29-1
SVGGVGTDTQY
>12|TRBJ2-2|many|TRBV27
ASSPRPGIGELF
>9|TRBJ2-1|many|TRBV9
ASSLGQGQF
>15|TRBJ2-1|many|TRBV20-1
SARAMKESESYNEQF
>13|TRBJ2-2|few|TRBV5-1
ASSTGLANTGELF
>13|TRBJ1-1|many|TRBV15
ATSTRVGVGTEAF
>11|TRBJ1-6|many|TRBV12-3/TRBV12-4
ASSANGPNSLH
>12|TRBJ2-1|many|TRBV7-2
ASSLDEGKDEQF
>11|TRBJ1-2|many|TRBV18
ASSHGTEYGYT
>11|TRBJ1-2|few|TRBV3-1
ASSQDLLYGYT
>12|TRBJ1-1|many|TRBV5-1
ASSGQVMNTEAF
>11|TRBJ2-1|many|TRBV27
ASSSDSHNEQF
>13|TRBJ2-2|-|TRBV10-3
AISDSPPNTGELF
>12|TRBJ2-5|few|TRBV10-3
AISESRARETQY
>11|TRBJ2-3|many|TRBV5-1
ASSLRELDTQY
>11|TRBJ1-2|few|TRBV6-2/TRBV6-3
ASSNPTGLGYT